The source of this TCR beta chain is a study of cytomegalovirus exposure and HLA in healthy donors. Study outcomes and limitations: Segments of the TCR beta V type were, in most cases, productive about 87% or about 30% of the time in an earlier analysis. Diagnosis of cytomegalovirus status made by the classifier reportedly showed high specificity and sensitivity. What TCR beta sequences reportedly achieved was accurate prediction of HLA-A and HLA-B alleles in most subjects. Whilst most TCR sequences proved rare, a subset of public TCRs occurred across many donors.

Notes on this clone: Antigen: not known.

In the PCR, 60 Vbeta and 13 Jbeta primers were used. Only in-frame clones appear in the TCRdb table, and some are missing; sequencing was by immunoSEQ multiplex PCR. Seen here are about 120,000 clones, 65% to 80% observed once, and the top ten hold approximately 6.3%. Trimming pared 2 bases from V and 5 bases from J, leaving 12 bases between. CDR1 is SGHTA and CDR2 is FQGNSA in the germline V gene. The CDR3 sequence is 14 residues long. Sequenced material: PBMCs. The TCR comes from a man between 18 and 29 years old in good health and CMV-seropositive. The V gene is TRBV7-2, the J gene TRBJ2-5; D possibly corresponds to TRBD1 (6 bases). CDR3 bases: TGTGCCAGCAGCTTACAGGGGCGGCGCGAGACCCAGTACTTC. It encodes CASSLQGRRETQYF.